The entry below describes one T cell receptor (beta chain). Its antigen is as yet unknown. Produced via immunoSEQ multiplex PCR; TCRdb's table is partial and in-frame only. The top ten hold roughly 13% of the sample, which has some 480,000 clones, approximately 90% seen once. The data are from a study of Ad26.COV2.S vaccination and SARS-CoV-2 variants. Study at large: Trial arm assignment for the donor was COV1001 Ad26.COV2.S. The study, taken as a whole, reports: Similar non-spike TCR breadth was seen in vaccine and placebo recipients.

The V end lost 5 bases, the J end lost 6 bases, and 14 bases lay between the germline ends. This CDR3 has 14 residues. Per the germline V gene, CDR1 is SGHAT and CDR2 is FQNNGV. Treatment meaning: 19 received Ad26.COV2.S at low or high dose, single or two shots; about 5 received placebo; per-sample allocation not given. Sample collection was performed on day 63 after the first vaccine or placebo injection. Wuhan-strain spike was delivered by a replication-incompetent Ad26 vector. The genes are TRBV11-2 and TRBJ2-1; D may be TRBD2 (5 bases). Here the sequenced sample was peripheral blood, taken in a trial of Ad26.COV2.S vaccine versus placebo. The clonotype comes from a person between 18 and 65 years old who received the Ad26.COV2.S COVID-19 vaccine or a placebo. CDR3: CASSQAGVSNEQFF. CDR3 sequence (DNA): TGTGCCAGCAGCCAGGCCGGGGTTTCCAATGAGCAGTTCTTC.